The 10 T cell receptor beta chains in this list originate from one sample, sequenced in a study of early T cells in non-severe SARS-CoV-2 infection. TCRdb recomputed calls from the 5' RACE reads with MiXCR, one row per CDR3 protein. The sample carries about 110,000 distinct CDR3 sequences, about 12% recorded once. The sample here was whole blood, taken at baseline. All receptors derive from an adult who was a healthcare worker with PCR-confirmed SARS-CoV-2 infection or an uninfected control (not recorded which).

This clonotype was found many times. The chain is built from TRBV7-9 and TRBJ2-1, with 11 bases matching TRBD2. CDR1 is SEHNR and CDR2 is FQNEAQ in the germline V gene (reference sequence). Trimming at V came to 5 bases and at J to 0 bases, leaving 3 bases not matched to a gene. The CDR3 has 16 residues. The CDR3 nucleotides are TGTGCCAGCAGCCCGGGACTAGCGGACTCCTACAATGAGCAGTTCTTC. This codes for CASSPGLADSYNEQFF.

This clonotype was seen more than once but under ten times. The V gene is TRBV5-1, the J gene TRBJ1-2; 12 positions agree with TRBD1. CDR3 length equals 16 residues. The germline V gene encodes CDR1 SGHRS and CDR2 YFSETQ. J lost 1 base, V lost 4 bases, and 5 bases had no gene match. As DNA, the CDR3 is TGCGCCAGCAGCAAAGGGACAGGGGGCGGTAACTATGGCTACACCTTC. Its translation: CASSKGTGGGNYGYTF.

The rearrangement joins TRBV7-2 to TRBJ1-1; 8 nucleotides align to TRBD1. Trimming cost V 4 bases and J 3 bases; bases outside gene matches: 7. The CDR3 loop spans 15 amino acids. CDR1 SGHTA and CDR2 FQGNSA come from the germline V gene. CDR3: CASSSAGGWDTEAFF. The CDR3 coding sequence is TGTGCCAGCAGCTCGGCAGGGGGCTGGGACACTGAAGCTTTCTTT.

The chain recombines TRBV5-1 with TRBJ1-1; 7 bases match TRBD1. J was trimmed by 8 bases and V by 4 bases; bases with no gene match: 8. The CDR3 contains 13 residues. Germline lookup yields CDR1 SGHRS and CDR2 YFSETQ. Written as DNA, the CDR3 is TGCGCCAGCAGCCCCGGGACAGTACTCGAAGCTTTCTTT. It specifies CASSPGTVLEAFF. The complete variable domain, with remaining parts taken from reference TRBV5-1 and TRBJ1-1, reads KAGVTQTPRYLIKTRGQQVTLSCSPISGHRSVSWYQQTPGQGLQFLFEYFSETQRNKGNFPGRFSGRQFSNSRSEMNVSTLELGDSALYLCASSPGTVLEAFFGQGTRLTVV.

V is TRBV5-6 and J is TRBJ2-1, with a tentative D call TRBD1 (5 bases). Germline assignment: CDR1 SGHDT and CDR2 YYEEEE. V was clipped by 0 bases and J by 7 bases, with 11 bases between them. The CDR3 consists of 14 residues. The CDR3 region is CASSLEFRVNEQFF. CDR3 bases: TGTGCCAGCAGCTTGGAGTTCAGGGTGAATGAGCAGTTCTTC.

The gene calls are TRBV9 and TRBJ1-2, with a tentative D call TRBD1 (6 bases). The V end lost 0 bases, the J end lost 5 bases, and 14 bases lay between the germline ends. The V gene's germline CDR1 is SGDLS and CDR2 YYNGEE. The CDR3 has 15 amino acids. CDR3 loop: CASSVGTGTGYGYTF. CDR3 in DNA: TGTGCCAGCAGCGTAGGTACAGGGACTGGGTATGGCTACACCTTC.

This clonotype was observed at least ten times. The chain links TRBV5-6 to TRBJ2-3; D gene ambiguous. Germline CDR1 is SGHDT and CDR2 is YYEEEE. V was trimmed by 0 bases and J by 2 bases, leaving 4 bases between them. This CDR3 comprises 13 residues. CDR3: CASSLGNTDTQYF. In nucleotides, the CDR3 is TGTGCCAGCAGCTTGGGAAACACAGATACGCAGTATTTT.

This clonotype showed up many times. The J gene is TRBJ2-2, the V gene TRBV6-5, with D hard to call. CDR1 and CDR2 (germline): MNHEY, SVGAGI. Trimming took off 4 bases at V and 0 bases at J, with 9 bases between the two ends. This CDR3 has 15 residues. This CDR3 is CASSSRKSNTGELFF. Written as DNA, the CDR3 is TGTGCCAGCAGTTCGAGAAAATCGAACACCGGGGAGCTGTTTTTT.

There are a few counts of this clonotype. The CDR3 DNA reads as TGTGCCAGCAGTGGCTCGGACAGTAGCCTCTACGAGCAGTACTTC. It yields the protein CASSGSDSSLYEQYF. This sequence joins TRBV6-1 and TRBJ2-7; D is perhaps TRBD1 (6 bases). Trimming pared 4 bases from V and 3 bases from J, leaving 16 bases between. Germline V CDR1 and CDR2: MNHNS, SASEGT. The CDR3 sequence is 15 residues long.

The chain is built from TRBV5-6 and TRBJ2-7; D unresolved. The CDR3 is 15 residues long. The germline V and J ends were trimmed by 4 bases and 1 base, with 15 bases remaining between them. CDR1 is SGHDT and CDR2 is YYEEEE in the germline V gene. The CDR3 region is CASSPEPALSYEQYF. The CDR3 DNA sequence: TGTGCCAGCAGCCCCGAGCCCGCCCTTTCCTACGAGCAGTACTTC.